The next 21 T cell receptor beta chains were all read from a single sample in a study of OX40 agonist ivuxolimab in advanced cancers. Clones were read by immunoSEQ multiplex PCR, and TCRdb kept only the in-frame ones, dropping some. Here the sample spans roughly 51,000 clones, more than 70% being singletons. Sequenced here: CD4+ or CD8+ T cells sorted from blood, sampled in a trial of the OX40 agonist ivuxolimab. These receptors originate from an adult with an advanced solid tumor such as melanoma, head and neck, liver or kidney cancer.

The V and J genes are TRBV6-5 and TRBJ2-7; 8 bases align to TRBD1. The CDR3 is 14 residues long. V was pared by 6 bases and J by 0 bases, with 4 bases of the junction left unmatched. Per the germline V gene, CDR1 is MNHEY and CDR2 is SVGAGI. The CDR3 bases are TGTGCCAGCAGCAGGACAGGGAGCTCCTACGAGCAGTACTTC. It specifies CASSRTGSSYEQYF.

This chain connects TRBV18 to TRBJ1-2; TRBD1 matches 9 bases. In germline, CDR1 is KGHSH, CDR2 LQKENI. This CDR3 spans 14 amino acids. Unmatched junction bases numbered 7, after V lost 4 bases and J lost 7 bases. CDR3 sequence reads: CASSLKRTGAGYTF. As DNA, the CDR3 is TGTGCCAGCTCACTGAAACGGACAGGGGCTGGCTACACCTTC.

The chain has TRBV6-5 and TRBJ1-1; weak D call: TRBD1 (6 bases). The germline V and J ends were trimmed by 6 bases and 2 bases, with 10 bases remaining between them. The CDR3 runs 13 residues. Germline CDR1 reads MNHEY; CDR2 reads SVGAGI. The CDR3 loop reads CASRWGHNTEAFF. The CDR3 DNA reads as TGTGCCAGCAGATGGGGACACAACACTGAAGCTTTCTTT.

The chain recombines TRBV7-8 with TRBJ2-7; 11 nucleotides match TRBD2. CDR1 SGHVS and CDR2 FQNEAQ come from the germline V gene. The CDR3 is 17 amino acids. J gave up 4 bases and V 3 bases, and 11 bases lay outside the gene matches. CDR3 protein: CASSLGLAVTGVYEQYF. Written as DNA, the CDR3 is TGTGCCAGCAGCTTGGGACTAGCGGTAACCGGGGTGTACGAGCAGTACTTC.

In its sample, this clone was seen a few times. The V gene is TRBV19, the J gene TRBJ2-5, with 11 bases aligning to TRBD2. The J segment lost 2 bases and the V segment lost 5 bases, leaving 4 bases of the junction unmatched. Germline V gene lookup returns CDR1 LNHDA and CDR2 SQIVND (reference sequence). This CDR3 region has 15 residues. The CDR3 region is CASSQRLAGQETQYF. CDR3 bases: TGTGCCAGTAGTCAACGACTAGCGGGACAAGAGACCCAGTACTTC.

The J gene is TRBJ1-4, the V gene TRBV2; TRBD1 agrees at 7 bases. The CDR3 totals 14 residues. CDR1 and CDR2 (germline): SNHLY, FYNNEI. J lost 5 bases, V lost 6 bases, and 6 bases had no gene match. The CDR3 DNA reads TGTGCCAGCAGCCTTCGGACAGGCAATGAAAAACTGTTTTTT. The encoded protein is CASSLRTGNEKLFF.

The DNA of the CDR3 is TGTGCCAGCAGTTACAGGCCCTGGGACAGGGTACACGAGCAGTACTTC. Amino acid sequence: CASSYRPWDRVHEQYF. This rearrangement joins TRBV6-5 to TRBJ2-5; TRBD1 aligns across 9 bases. The J call may not be correct, given that the DNA end is closer to TRBJ2-7. In germline, CDR1 is MNHEY, CDR2 SVGAGI. This CDR3 spans 16 amino acids.

The chain joins TRBV28 to TRBJ1-1; D is unresolved. The CDR3 is 12 residues long. With 6 bases removed from V and 11 bases from J, the gap between germline ends came to 16 bases. Per germline, CDR1 MDHEN and CDR2 SYDVKM. CDR3 in DNA: TGTGCCAGCAGCCCCCCAGAGAGGTTGGCTTTCTTT. Amino acids: CASSPPERLAFF.

The rearrangement links TRBV19 to TRBJ2-6; 10 bases fit TRBD1. Germline V gene lookup returns CDR1 LNHDA and CDR2 SQIVND (reference sequence). The CDR3 consists of 17 residues. The V gene end was trimmed by 1 base and the J gene end by 1 base; junction bases not matched to a gene: 1. Here the CDR3 reads CASSIGTGGSGANVLTF. The DNA of the CDR3 is TGTGCCAGTAGTATAGGGACAGGGGGGTCTGGGGCCAACGTCCTGACTTTC.

The chain is built from TRBV11-1 and TRBJ2-1; TRBD2 matches 11 bases. The CDR3 spans 16 residues. The germline V gene encodes CDR1 SGHAT and CDR2 FQDESV (reference sequence). J was trimmed by 7 bases and V by 1 base; bases with no gene match: 6. CDR3 sequence (DNA): TGTGCCAGCAGCTTAGAAACTAGCGGGGGAATGAATGAGCAGTTCTTC. This gives the protein CASSLETSGGMNEQFF.

The sample holds a few counts of this clone. This sequence joins TRBV4-1 and TRBJ2-1; 9 positions agree with TRBD2. This CDR3 is built from 16 residues. Germline values: CDR1 MGHRA, CDR2 YSYEKL. The V segment lost 0 bases and the J segment 7 bases; nucleotides outside the gene matches: 7. CDR3 amino acids: CASSQDLAGAQNEQFF. CDR3 bases: TGCGCCAGCAGCCAAGACTTAGCGGGAGCCCAAAATGAGCAGTTCTTC.

The genes are TRBV12-2 and TRBJ2-3; the table's D call TRBD2 went unverified against the DNA. TRBV12-2 is described as a pseudogene. There are 17 residues in the CDR3. The CDR3 bases are TGTGCAAGTCGCTTCCTTCCGGTGACTAGCGGGAGAGATACGCAGTATTTT. Its protein product is CASRFLPVTSGRDTQYF.

The rearrangement joins TRBV2 to TRBJ2-1, with 14 nucleotides matching TRBD2. After removal of 4 bases from V and 8 bases from J, the junction contained 7 bases not matched to a gene. CDR3 length equals 16 residues. Per the germline V gene, CDR1 is SNHLY and CDR2 is FYNNEI. The chain's CDR3 is CASSGLAGGPSDEQFF. The CDR3 region has the DNA TGTGCCAGCAGTGGACTAGCGGGAGGGCCGTCGGATGAGCAGTTCTTC.

The table lists this clone with a few counts. The rearrangement links TRBV29-1 to TRBJ1-3; D is unresolved. The V and J ends lost 4 bases and 2 bases respectively, with 6 bases between them. The CDR3 has 12 residues. Germline values: CDR1 SQVTM, CDR2 ANQGSEA. CDR3 residues: CSVGGAGNTIYF. Here the CDR3 DNA reads TGCAGCGTTGGCGGGGCTGGAAACACCATATATTTT.

V usage is TRBV29-1 and J usage is TRBJ2-5; 16 bases agree with TRBD2. The CDR3 totals 14 residues. CDR1 SQVTM and CDR2 ANQGSEA come from the germline V gene. Germline trimming cut 6 bases from V and 4 bases from J; bases unmatched to any gene: 2. CDR3 region: CSVGLAGGRETQYF. CDR3 DNA sequence: TGCAGCGTGGGACTAGCGGGAGGGCGAGAGACCCAGTACTTC.

CDR3 sequence reads: CAIRLDQGAYNEQFF. The CDR3 nucleotides are TGTGCCATCAGACTGGACCAGGGCGCCTACAATGAGCAGTTCTTC. The chain links TRBV10-3 to TRBJ2-1; tentative D call: TRBD1 (5 bases). The germline CDR1 and CDR2 sequences are ENHRY and SYGVKD. CDR3 length: 15 residues. V lost 6 bases and J 2 bases, leaving 14 bases between the germline ends.

J is TRBJ2-3 and V is TRBV10-3; D not resolved. V was shortened by 4 bases and J by 3 bases, with 2 bases between the two germline ends. There are 11 residues in the CDR3. The germline CDR1 and CDR2 sequences are ENHRY and SYGVKD. The CDR3: CAISGTDTQYF. CDR3 DNA: TGTGCCATCAGTGGTACAGATACGCAGTATTTT.

The chain has TRBV29-1 and TRBJ2-1; D is undetermined. CDR1 is SQVTM and CDR2 is ANQGSEA in the germline V gene. This CDR3 spans 14 amino acids. Trimming cost V 3 bases and J 4 bases, with 13 bases left between them. As DNA, the CDR3 is TGCAGCGTTGATAGAGCAATCGGGTACAATGAGCAGTTCTTC. As protein: CSVDRAIGYNEQFF.

This chain connects TRBV5-1 to TRBJ2-7; 8 bases are shared with TRBD2. The germline V gene has CDR1 SGHRS and CDR2 YFSETQ. V shed 4 bases and J 2 bases; nucleotides not matched to a gene: 8. The CDR3 is 15 amino acids. The CDR3 DNA is TGCGCCAGCAGCGGCACTGGGCGGGAGGCCTACGAGCAGTACTTC. Encoded protein: CASSGTGREAYEQYF.

The chain combines TRBV15 with TRBJ2-4; the D call may be TRBD1 or TRBD2 (5 bases each). The CDR3 runs 13 residues. The V and J ends lost 1 base and 9 bases respectively, with 10 bases between them. From germline, CDR1 is LNHNV and CDR2 YYDKDF (reference sequence). CDR3 amino acids: CATSRASGGIQYF. The CDR3 bases are TGTGCCACCAGCAGAGCGAGTGGGGGCATTCAGTACTTC.

The V call is TRBV5-1, the J call TRBJ2-6, with TRBD1 matching 11 bases. Trimming took 3 bases from V and 1 from J; bases not matched to a gene: 3. This CDR3 has 17 amino acids. Per the germline V gene, CDR1 is SGHRS and CDR2 is YFSETQ. The CDR3 region is CASSSGQGASGANVLTF. DNA for the CDR3: TGCGCCAGCAGCTCCGGACAGGGGGCGTCTGGGGCCAACGTCCTGACTTTC.